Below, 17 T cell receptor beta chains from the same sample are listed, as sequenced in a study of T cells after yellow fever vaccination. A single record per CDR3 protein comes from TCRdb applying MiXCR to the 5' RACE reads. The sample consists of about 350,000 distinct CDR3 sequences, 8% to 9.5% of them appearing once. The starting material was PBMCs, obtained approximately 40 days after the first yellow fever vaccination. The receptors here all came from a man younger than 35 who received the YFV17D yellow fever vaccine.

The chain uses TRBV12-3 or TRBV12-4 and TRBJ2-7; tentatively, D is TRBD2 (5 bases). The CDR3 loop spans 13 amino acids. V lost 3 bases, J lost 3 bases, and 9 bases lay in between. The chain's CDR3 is CASSFEGFYEQYF. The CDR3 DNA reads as TGTGCCAGCAGTTTTGAGGGTTTCTACGAGCAGTACTTC.

The CDR3 sequence is CATGGVVDLSYEQYV. The DNA of the CDR3 is TGTGCCACCGGGGGGGTTGTAGACTTAAGCTACGAGCAGTACGTC. The chain couples TRBV24-1 to TRBJ2-7; 7 bases fit TRBD2. V lost 9 bases, J lost 3 bases, and 13 bases stayed unmatched. The CDR3 runs 15 residues. Looked up from germline, CDR1 is KGHDR and CDR2 is SFDVKD.

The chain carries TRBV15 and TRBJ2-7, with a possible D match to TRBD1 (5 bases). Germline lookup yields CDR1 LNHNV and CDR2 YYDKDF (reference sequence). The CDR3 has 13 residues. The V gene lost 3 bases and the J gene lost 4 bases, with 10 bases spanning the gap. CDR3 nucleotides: TGTGCCACCAGCAGTCGTCAGGGTTACGAGCAGTACGTC. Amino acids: CATSSRQGYEQYV.

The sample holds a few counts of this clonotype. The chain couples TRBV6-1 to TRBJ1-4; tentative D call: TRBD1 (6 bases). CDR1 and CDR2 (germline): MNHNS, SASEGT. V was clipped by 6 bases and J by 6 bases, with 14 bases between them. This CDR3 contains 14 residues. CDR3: CASRPTGIDEKLFF. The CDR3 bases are TGTGCCAGCAGGCCAACAGGGATCGATGAAAAACTGTTTTTT.

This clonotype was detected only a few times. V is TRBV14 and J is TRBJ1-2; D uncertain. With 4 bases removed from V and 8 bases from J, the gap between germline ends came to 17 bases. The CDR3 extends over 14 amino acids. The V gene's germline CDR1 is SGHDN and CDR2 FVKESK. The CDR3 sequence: CASSLVGSTGGYTF. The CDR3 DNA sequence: TGTGCCAGCAGCCTAGTAGGGTCAACTGGAGGCTACACCTTC.

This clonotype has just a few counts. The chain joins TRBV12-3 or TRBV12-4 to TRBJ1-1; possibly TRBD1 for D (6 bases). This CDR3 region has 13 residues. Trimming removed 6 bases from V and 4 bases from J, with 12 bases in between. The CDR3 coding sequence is TGTGCCAGCAGCCAACAGGGAATCACTGAAGCTTTCTTT. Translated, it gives CASSQQGITEAFF.

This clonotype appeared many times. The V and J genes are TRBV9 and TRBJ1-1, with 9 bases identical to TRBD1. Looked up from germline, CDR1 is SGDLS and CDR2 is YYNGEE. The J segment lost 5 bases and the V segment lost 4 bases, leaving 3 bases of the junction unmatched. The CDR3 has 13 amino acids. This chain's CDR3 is CASSPGTGTEAFF. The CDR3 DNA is TGTGCCAGCAGCCCGGGGACAGGGACTGAAGCTTTCTTT.

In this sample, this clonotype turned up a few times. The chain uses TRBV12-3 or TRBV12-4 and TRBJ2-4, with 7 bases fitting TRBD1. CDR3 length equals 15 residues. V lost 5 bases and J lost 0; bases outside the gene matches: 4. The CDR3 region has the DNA TGTGCCAGCAGTCAACAGGGGCGAGCCAAAAACATTCAGTACTTC. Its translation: CASSQQGRAKNIQYF.

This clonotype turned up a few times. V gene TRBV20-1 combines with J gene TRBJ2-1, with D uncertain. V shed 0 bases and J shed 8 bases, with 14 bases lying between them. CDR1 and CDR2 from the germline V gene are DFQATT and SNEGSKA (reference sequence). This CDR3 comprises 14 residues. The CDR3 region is CSARDSRGIDEQFF. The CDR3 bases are TGCAGTGCTAGAGATTCTCGAGGTATCGATGAGCAGTTCTTC.

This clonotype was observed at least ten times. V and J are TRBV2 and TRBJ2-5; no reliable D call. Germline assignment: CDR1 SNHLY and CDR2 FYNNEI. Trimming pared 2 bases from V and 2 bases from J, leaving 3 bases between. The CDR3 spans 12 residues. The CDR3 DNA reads TGTGCCAGCAGTGAACAGCAAGAGACCCAGTACTTC. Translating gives CASSEQQETQYF.

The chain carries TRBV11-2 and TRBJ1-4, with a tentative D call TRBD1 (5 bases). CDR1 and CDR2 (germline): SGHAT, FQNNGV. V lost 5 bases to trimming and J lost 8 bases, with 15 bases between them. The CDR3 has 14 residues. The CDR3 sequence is CASSTGRGWEKLFF. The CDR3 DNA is TGTGCCAGCAGCACGGGACGGGGCTGGGAAAAACTGTTTTTT.

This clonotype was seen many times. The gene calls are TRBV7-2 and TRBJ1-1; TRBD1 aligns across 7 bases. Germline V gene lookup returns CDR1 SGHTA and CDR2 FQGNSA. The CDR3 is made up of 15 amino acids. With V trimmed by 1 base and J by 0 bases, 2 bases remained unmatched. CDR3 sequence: CASSLGGQLNTEAFF. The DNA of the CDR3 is TGTGCCAGCAGCTTAGGGGGACAGTTGAACACTGAAGCTTTCTTT.

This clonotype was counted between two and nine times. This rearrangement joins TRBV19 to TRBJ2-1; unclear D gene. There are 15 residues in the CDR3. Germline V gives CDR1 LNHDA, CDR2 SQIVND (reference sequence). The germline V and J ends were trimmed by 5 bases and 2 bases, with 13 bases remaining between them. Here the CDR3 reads CASSPSRLTYNEQFF. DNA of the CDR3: TGTGCCAGTAGTCCTTCTCGACTGACCTACAATGAGCAGTTCTTC.

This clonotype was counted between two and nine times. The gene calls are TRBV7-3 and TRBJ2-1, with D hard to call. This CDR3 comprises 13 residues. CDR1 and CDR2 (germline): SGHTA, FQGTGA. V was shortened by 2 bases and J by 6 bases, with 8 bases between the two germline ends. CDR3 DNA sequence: TGTGCCAGCAGCTTAGCGTCTATCAATGAGCAGTTCTTC. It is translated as CASSLASINEQFF.

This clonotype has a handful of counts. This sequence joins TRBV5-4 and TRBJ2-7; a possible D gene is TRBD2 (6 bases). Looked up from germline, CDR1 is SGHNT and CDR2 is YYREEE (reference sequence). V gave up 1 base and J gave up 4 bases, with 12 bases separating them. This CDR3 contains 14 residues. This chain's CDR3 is CASSLFGGIYEQYV. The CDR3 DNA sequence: TGTGCCAGCAGCTTGTTCGGGGGTATTTACGAGCAGTACGTC.

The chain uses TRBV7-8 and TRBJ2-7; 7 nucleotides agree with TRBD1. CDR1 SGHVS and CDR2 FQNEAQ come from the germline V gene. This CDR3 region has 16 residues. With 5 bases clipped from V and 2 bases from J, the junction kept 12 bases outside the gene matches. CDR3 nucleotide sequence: TGTGCCAGCAGCCCCCTAGGAGAGGGGGCGACCTACGAGCAGTACTTC. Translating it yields CASSPLGEGATYEQYF.

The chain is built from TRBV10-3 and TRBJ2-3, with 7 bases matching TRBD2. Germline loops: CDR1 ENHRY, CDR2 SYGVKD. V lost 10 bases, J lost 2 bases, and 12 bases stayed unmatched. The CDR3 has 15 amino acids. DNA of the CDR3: TGTGCCACGCAGGACCAGCGGGGTAACACAGATACGCAGTATTTT. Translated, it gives CATQDQRGNTDTQYF.